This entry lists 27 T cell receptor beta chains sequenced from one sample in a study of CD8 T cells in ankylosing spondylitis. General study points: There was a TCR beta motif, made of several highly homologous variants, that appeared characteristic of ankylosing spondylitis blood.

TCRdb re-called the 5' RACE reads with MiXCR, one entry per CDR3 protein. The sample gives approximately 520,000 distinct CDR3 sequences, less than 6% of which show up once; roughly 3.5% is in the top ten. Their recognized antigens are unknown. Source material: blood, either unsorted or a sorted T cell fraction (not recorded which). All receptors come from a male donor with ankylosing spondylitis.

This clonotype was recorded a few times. The CDR3 region has the DNA TGTGCCTGGAGTTATACAGCCAATCAGCCCCAGCATTTT. Translated, it gives CAWSYTANQPQHF. The V and J genes are TRBV30 and TRBJ1-5; D not resolved. The CDR3 extends over 13 amino acids. The germline gives CDR1 GTSNPN, CDR2 SVGIG (reference sequence). V lost 2 bases to trimming and J lost 3 bases, with 8 bases between them.

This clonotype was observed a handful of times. CDR3 nucleotides: TGTGCCAGCAGTTTTGAGGTCAGGGGGCAGCCCCAGCATTTT. Its protein product is CASSFEVRGQPQHF. The chain uses TRBV28 and TRBJ1-5, with 7 bases identical to TRBD1. CDR3 length: 14 residues. With V trimmed by 3 bases and J by 7 bases, 6 bases remained unmatched. CDR1 is MDHEN, CDR2 SYDVKM, per germline.

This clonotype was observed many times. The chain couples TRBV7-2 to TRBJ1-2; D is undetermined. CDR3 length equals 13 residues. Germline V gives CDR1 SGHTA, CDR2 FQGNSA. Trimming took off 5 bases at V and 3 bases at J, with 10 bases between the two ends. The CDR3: CASSQTPYYGYTF. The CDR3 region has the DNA TGTGCCAGCAGCCAGACACCCTACTATGGCTACACCTTC.

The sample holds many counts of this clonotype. The CDR3 loop reads CSVGLGSAYEQYF. The CDR3 DNA reads as TGCAGCGTGGGACTAGGCTCTGCCTACGAGCAGTACTTC. The V and J genes are TRBV29-1 and TRBJ2-7; 8 bases are shared with TRBD2. V gave up 6 bases and J gave up 2 bases; unmatched junction bases: 6. Germline assignment: CDR1 SQVTM and CDR2 ANQGSEA. This CDR3 has 13 residues.

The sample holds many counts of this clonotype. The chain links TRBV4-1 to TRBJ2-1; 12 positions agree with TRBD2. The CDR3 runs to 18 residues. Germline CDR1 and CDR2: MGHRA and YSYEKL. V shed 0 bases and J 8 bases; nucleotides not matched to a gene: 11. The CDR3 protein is CASSQEVSSLAGGDEQFF. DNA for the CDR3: TGCGCCAGCAGCCAAGAAGTGAGCAGCCTAGCGGGAGGGGATGAGCAGTTCTTC.

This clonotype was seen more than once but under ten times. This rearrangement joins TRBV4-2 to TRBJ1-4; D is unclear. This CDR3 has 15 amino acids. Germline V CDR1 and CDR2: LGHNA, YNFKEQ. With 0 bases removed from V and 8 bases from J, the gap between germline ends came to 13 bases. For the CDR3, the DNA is TGTGCCAGCAGCCAAGATTCCCGGGGTGGAGAAAAACTGTTTTTT. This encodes CASSQDSRGGEKLFF.

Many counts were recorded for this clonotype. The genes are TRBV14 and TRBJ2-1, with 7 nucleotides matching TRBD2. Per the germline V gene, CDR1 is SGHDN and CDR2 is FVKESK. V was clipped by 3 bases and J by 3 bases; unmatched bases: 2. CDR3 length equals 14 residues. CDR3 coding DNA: TGTGCCAGCAGCCAGGCTAGCGGCTACAATGAGCAGTTCTTC. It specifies CASSQASGYNEQFF.

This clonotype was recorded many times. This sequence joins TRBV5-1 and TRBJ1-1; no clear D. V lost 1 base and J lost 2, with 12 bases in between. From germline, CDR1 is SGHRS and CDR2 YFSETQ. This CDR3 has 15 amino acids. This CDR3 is CASSLSVGFNTEAFF. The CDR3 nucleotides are TGCGCCAGCAGCTTGTCTGTGGGATTCAACACTGAAGCTTTCTTT.

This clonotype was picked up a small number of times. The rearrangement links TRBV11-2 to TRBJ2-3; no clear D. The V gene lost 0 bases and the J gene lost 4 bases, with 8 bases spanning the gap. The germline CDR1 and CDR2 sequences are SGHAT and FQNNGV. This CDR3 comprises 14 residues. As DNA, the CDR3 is TGTGCCAGCAGCTTAGAGTCTCGGGCAGATACGCAGTATTTT. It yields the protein CASSLESRADTQYF.

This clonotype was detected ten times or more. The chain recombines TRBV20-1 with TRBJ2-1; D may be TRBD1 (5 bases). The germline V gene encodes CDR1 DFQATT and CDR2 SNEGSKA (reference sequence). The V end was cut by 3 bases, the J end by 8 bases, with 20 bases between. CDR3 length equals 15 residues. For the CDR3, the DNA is TGCAGTGCTAGGGCCTGGGGCTTCACCTTCGATGAGCAGTTCTTC. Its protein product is CSARAWGFTFDEQFF.

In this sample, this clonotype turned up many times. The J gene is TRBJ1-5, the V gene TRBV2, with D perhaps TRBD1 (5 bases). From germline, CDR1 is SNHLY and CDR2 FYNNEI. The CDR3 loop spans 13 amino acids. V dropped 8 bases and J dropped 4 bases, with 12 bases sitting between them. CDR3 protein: CASGGIGNQPQHF. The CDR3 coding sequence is TGTGCCAGCGGGGGGATCGGAAATCAGCCCCAGCATTTT.

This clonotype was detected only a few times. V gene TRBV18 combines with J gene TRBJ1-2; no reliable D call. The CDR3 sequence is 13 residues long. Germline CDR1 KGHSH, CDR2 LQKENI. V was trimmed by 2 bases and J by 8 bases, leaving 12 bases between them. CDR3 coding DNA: TGTGCCAGCTCACCAGTGCAGGACCGGGGCTACACCTTC. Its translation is CASSPVQDRGYTF.

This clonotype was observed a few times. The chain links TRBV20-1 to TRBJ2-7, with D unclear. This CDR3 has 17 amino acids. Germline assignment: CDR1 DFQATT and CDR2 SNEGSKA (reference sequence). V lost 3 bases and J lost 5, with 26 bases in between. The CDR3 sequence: CSARGLRSDPSFHEQYF. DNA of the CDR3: TGCAGTGCTAGGGGCCTACGGTCGGACCCTTCCTTCCACGAGCAGTACTTC.

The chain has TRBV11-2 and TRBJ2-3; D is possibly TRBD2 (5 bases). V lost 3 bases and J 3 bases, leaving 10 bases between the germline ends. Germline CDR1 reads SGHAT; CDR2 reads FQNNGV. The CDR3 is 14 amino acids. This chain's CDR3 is CASSLRGWTDTQYF. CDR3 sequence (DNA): TGTGCCAGCAGCTTGCGCGGGTGGACAGATACGCAGTATTTT.

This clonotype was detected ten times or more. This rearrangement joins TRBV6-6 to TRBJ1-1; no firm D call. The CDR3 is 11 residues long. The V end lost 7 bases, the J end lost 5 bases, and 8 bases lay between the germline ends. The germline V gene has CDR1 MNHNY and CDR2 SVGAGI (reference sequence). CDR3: CASTTSTEAFF. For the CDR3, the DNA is TGTGCCAGCACCACTTCGACTGAAGCTTTCTTT.

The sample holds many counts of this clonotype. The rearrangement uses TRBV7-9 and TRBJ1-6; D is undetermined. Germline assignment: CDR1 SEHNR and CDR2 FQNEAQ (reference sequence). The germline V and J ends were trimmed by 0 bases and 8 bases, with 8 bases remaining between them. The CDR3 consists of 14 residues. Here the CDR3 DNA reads TGTGCCAGCAGCTTAGCAGTCCGGGATTCACCCCTCCACTTT. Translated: CASSLAVRDSPLHF.

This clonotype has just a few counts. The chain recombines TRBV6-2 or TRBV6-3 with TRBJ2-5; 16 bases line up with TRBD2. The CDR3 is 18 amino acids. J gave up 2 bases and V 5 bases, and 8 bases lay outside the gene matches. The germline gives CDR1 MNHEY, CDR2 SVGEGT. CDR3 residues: CASSNPGLAGGTQETQYF. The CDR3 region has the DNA TGTGCCAGCAGTAACCCGGGACTAGCGGGGGGGACACAAGAGACCCAGTACTTC.

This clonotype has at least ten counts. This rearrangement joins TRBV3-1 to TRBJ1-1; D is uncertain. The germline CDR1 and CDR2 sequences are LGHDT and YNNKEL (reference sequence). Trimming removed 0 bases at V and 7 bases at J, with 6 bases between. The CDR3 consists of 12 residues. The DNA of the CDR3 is TGTGCCAGCAGCCAAGATTCCATTGAAGCTTTCTTT. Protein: CASSQDSIEAFF.

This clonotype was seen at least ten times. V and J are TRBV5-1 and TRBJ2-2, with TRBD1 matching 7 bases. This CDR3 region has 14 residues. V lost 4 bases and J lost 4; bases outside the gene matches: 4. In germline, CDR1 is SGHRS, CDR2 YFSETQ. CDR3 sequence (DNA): TGCGCCAGCAGCCGGGACAGATTCACCGGGGAGCTGTTTTTT. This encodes CASSRDRFTGELFF.

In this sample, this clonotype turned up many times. CDR3 sequence reads: CASSFGQSMEQYF. In nucleotides, the CDR3 is TGTGCCAGCAGTTTCGGGCAGTCGATGGAGCAGTACTTC. The gene calls are TRBV28 and TRBJ2-7; D gene uncertain. Germline-derived CDR1 and CDR2 are MDHEN and SYDVKM. Trimming pared 3 bases from V and 7 bases from J, leaving 13 bases between. The CDR3 extends over 13 amino acids.

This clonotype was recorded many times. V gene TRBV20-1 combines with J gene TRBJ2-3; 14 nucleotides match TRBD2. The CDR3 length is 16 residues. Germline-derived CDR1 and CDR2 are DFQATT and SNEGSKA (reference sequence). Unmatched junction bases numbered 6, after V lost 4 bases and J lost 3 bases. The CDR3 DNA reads TGCAGTGCTATGGGACTAGCGGGAGTGTTAACAGATACGCAGTATTTT. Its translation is CSAMGLAGVLTDTQYF.

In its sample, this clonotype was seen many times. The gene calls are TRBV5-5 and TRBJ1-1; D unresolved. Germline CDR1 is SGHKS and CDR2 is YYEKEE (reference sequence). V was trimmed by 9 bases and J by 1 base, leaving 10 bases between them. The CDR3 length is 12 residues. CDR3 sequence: CATQRGNTEAFF. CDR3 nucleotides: TGTGCCACCCAAAGAGGGAACACTGAAGCTTTCTTT.

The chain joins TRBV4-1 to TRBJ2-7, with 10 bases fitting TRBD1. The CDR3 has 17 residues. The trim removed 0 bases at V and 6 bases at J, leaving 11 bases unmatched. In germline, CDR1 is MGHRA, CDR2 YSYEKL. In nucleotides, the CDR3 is TGCGCCAGCAGCCAAGACAGGTTAAGCGGGACAGGGGTCGAGCAGTACTTC. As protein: CASSQDRLSGTGVEQYF.

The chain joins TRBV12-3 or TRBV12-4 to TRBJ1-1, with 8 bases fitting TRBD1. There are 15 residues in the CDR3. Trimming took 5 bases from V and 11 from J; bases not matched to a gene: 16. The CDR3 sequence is CASSTTFDRGTGAFF. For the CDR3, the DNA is TGTGCCAGCAGTACAACCTTTGACAGGGGAACAGGGGCTTTCTTT.

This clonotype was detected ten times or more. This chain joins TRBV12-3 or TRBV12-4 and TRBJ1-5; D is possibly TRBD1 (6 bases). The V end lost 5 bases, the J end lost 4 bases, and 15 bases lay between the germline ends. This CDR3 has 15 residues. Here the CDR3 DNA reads TGTGCCAGCAGTCCCGGACAGTTGAAGAATCAGCCCCAGCATTTT. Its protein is CASSPGQLKNQPQHF.

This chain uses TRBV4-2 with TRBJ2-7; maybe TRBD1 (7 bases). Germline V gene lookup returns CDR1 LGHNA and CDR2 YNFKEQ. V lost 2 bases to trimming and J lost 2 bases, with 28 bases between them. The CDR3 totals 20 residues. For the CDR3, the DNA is TGTGCCAGCAGCCAATCCCGGCGGGGACTTAGCACAGGGGAGGCCTACGAGCAGTACTTC. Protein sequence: CASSQSRRGLSTGEAYEQYF.

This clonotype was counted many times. The CDR3 protein is CASSNSDSGRAGPDTQYF. For the CDR3, the DNA is TGTGCCAGCAGTAACAGCGATAGCGGGAGGGCCGGGCCAGATACGCAGTATTTT. The chain recombines TRBV11-2 with TRBJ2-3; 11 nucleotides line up with TRBD2. J lost 4 bases, V lost 6 bases, and 15 bases had no gene match. Germline assignment: CDR1 SGHAT and CDR2 FQNNGV. The CDR3 has 18 amino acids.